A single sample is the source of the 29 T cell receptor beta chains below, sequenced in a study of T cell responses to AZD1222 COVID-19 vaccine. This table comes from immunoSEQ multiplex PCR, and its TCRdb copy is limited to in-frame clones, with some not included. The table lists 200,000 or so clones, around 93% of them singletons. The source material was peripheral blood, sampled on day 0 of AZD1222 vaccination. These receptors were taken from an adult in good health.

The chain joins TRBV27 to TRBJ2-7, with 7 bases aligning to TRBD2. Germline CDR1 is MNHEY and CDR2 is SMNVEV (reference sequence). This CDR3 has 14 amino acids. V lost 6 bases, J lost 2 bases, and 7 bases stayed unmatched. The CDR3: CASRGGTGAYEQYF. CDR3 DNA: TGTGCCAGCAGGGGGGGGACTGGGGCCTACGAGCAGTACTTC.

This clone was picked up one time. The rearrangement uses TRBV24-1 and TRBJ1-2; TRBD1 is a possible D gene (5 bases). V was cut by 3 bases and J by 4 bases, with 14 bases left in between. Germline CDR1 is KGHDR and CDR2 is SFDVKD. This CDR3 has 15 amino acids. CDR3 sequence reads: CATSDAQGLSYGYTF. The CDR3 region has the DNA TGTGCCACCAGTGATGCCCAGGGACTTTCCTATGGCTACACCTTC.

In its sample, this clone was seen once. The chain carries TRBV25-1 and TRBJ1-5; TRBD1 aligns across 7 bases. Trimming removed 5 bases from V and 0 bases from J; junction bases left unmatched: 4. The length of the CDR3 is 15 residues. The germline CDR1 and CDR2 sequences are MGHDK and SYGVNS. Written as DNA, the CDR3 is TGTGCCAGCAGTCCGGGACAGAATAGCAATCAGCCCCAGCATTTT. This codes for CASSPGQNSNQPQHF.

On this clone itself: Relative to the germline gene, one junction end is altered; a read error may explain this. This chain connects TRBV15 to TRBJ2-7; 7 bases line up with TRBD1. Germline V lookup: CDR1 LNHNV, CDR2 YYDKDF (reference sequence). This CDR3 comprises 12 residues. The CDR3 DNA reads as TGTGCCACCAGCGGGGCACCGGGACAGTTGCACTTC. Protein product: CATSGAPGQLHF. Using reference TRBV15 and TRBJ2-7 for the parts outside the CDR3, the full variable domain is DAMVIQNPRYQVTQFGKPVTLSCSQTLNHNVMYWYQQKSSQAPKLLFHYYDKDFNNEADTPDNFQSRRPNTSFCFLDIRSPGLGDTAMYLCATSGAPGQLHFGPGTRLTVT.

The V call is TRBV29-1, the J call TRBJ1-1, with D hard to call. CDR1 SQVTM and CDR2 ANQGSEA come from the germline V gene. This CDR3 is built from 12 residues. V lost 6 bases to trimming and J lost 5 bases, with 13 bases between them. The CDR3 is CSVYLSLTEAFF. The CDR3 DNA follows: TGCAGCGTGTACCTTAGTTTGACTGAAGCTTTCTTT.

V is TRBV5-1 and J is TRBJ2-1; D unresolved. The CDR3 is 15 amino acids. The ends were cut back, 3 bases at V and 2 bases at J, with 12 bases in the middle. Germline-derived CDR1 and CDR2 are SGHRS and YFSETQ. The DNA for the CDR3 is TGCGCCAGCAGCTATGGGGATCGCCCCTACAATGAGCAGTTCTTC. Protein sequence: CASSYGDRPYNEQFF.

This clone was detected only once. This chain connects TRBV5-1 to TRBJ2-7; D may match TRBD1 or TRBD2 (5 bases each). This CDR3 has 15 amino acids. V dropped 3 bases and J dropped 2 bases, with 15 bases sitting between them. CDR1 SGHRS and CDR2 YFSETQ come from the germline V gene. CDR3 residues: CASSSAGDPTYEQYF. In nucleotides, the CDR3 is TGCGCCAGCAGCTCGGCCGGGGACCCAACCTACGAGCAGTACTTC.

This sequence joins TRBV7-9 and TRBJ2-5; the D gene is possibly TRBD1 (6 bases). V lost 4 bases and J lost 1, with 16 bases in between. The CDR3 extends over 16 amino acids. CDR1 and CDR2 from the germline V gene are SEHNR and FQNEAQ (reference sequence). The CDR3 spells CASSWGRTGIQETQYF. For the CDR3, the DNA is TGTGCCAGCAGCTGGGGGCGTACCGGGATCCAAGAGACCCAGTACTTC.

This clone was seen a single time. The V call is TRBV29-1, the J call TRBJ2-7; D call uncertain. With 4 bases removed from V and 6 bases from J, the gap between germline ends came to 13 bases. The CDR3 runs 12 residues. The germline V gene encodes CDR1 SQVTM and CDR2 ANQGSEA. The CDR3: CSVVGRIGEQYF. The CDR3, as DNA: TGCAGCGTTGTTGGTAGGATAGGCGAGCAGTACTTC.

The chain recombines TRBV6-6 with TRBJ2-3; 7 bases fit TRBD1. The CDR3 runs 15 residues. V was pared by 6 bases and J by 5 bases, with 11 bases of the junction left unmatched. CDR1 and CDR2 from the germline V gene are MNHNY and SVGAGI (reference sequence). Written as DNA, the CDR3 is TGTGCCAGCAGCCTCGACAGGGTAATTGGAGATACGCAGTATTTT. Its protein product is CASSLDRVIGDTQYF.

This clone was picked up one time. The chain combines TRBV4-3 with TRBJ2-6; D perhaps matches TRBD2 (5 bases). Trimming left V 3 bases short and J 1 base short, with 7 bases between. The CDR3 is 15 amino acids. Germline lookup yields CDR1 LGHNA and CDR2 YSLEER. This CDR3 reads CASSHGVSGANVLTF. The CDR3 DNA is TGCGCCAGCAGCCACGGGGTTTCTGGGGCCAACGTCCTGACTTTC.

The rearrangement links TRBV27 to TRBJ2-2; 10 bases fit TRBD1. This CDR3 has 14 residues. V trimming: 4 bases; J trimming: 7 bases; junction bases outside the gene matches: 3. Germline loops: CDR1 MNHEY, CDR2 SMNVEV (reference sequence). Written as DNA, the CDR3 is TGTGCCAGCAGTTCTGGGACAGGGGTCGGGGAGCTGTTTTTT. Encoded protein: CASSSGTGVGELFF.

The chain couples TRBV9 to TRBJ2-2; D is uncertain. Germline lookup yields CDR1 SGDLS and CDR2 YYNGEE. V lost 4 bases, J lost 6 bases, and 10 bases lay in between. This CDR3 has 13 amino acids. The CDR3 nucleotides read TGTGCCAGCAGCCCACCGGCGTCCGGGGAGCTGTTTTTT. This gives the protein CASSPPASGELFF.

The DNA for the CDR3 is TGTGCCCTCAGGAGGGGAGGGGGAAACACCATATATTTT. Its translation: CALRRGGGNTIYF. The rearrangement links TRBV6-5 to TRBJ1-3; the D gene is possibly TRBD1 (5 bases). The CDR3 length is 13 residues. Trimming left V 11 bases short and J 4 bases short, with 15 bases between. CDR1 and CDR2 (germline): MNHEY, SVGAGI.

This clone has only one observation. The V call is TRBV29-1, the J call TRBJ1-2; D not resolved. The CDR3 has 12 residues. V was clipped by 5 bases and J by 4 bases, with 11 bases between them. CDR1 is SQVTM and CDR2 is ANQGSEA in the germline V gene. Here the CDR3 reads CSVTDTAYGYTF. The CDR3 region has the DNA TGCAGCGTTACCGACACGGCCTATGGCTACACCTTC.

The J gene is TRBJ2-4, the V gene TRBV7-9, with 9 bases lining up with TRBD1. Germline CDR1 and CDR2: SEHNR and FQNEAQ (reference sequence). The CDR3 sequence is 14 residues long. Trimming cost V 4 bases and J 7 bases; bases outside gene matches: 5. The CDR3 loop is CASSWGQGVNIQYF. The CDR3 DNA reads TGTGCCAGCAGCTGGGGACAGGGAGTGAACATTCAGTACTTC.

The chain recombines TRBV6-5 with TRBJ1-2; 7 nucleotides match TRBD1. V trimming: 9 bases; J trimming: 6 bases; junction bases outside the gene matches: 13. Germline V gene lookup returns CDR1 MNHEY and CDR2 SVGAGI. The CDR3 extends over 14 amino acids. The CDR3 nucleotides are TGTGCCAGAACTAAAAACAGGGGAGGTGATGGCTACACCTTC. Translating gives CARTKNRGGDGYTF.

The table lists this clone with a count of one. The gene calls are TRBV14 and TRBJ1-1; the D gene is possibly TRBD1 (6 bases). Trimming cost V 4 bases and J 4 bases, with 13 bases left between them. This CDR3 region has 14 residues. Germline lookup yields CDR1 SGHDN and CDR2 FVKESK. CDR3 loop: CASSRGQVGTEAFF. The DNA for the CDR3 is TGTGCCAGCAGCCGGGGACAAGTGGGCACTGAAGCTTTCTTT. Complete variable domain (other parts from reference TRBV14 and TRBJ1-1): EAGVTQFPSHSVIEKGQTVTLRCDPISGHDNLYWYRRVMGKEIKFLLHFVKESKQDESGMPNNRFLAERTGGTYSTLKVQPAELEDSGVYFCASSRGQVGTEAFFGQGTRLTVV.

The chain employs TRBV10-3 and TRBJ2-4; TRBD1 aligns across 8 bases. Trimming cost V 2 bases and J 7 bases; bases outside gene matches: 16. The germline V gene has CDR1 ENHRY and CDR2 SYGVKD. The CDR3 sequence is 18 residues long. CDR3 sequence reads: CAISEPGTGLGNKNIQYF. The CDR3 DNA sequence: TGTGCCATCAGTGAGCCCGGGACAGGTCTAGGGAACAAGAACATTCAGTACTTC.

DNA for the CDR3: TGTGCCAGCAAGGTGGGACAGGGGAAAGGAAACACCATATATTTT. Protein: CASKVGQGKGNTIYF. The rearrangement joins TRBV2 to TRBJ1-3; 10 bases map to TRBD1. The CDR3 has 15 amino acids. Per germline, CDR1 SNHLY and CDR2 FYNNEI. The V segment lost 7 bases and the J segment 4 bases; nucleotides outside the gene matches: 7. Full variable domain (rest looked up from reference TRBV2 and TRBJ1-3): EPEVTQTPSHQVTQMGQEVILRCVPISNHLYFYWYRQILGQKVEFLVSFYNNEISEKSEIFDDQFSVERPDGSNFTLKIRSTKLEDSAMYFCASKVGQGKGNTIYFGEGSWLTVV.

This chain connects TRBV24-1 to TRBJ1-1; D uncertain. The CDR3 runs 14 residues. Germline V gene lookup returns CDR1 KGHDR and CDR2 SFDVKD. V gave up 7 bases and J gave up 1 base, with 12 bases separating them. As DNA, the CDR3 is TGTGCCACCAGACCTGGAGTGGGGAACACTGAAGCTTTCTTT. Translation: CATRPGVGNTEAFF.

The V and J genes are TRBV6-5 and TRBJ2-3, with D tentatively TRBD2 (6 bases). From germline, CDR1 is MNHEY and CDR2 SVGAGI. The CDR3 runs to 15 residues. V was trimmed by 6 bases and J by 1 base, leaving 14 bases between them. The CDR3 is CASRMTSFGTDTQYF. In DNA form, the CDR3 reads TGTGCCAGCAGGATGACTAGTTTTGGCACAGATACGCAGTATTTT.

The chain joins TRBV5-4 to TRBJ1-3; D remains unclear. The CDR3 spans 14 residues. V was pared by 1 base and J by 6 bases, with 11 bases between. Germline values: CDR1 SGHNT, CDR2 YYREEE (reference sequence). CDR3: CASSLRGSENTIYF. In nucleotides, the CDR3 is TGTGCCAGCAGCTTGAGAGGCAGCGAAAACACCATATATTTT.

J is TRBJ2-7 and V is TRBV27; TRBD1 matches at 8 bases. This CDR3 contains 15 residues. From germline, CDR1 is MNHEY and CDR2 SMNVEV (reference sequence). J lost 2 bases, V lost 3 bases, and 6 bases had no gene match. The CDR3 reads CASSFRGQVTYEQYF. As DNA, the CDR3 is TGTGCCAGCAGTTTTCGGGGACAGGTAACCTACGAGCAGTACTTC.

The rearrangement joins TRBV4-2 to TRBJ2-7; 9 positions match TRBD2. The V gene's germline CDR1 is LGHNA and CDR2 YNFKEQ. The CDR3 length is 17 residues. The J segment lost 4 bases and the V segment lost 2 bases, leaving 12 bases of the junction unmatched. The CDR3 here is CASSQHEAGGYKYEQYF. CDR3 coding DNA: TGTGCCAGCAGCCAACACGAAGCGGGAGGTTATAAATACGAGCAGTACTTC.

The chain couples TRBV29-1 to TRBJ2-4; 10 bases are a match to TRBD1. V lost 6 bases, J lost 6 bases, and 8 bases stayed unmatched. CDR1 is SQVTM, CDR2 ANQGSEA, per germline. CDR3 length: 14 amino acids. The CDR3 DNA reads TGCAGCGTGCCCCGGGACAGGGGTGCAAACATTCAGTACTTC. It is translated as CSVPRDRGANIQYF.

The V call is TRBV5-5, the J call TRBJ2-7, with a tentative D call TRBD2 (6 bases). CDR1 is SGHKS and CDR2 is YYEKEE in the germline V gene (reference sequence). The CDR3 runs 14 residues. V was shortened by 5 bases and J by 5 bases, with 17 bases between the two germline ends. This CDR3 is CASSADPGDHEQYF. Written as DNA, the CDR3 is TGTGCCAGCAGTGCCGACCCGGGGGACCACGAGCAGTACTTC.

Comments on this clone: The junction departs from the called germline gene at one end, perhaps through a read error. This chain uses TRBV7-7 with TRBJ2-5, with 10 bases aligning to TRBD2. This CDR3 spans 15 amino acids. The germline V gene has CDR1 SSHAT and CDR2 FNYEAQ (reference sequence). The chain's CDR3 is CASSSSGLATETQYF. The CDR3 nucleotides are TGTGCTAGCAGCTCATCGGGACTAGCGACTGAGACCCAGTACTTC. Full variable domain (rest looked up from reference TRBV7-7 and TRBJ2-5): GAGVSQSPRYKVTKRGQDVTLRCDPISSHATLYWYQQALGQGPEFLTYFNYEAQPDKSGLPSDRFSAERPEGSISTLTIQRTEQRDSAMYRCASSSSGLATETQYFGPGTRLLVL.

For the CDR3, the DNA is TGTGCCAGCAGTTTATCCGGACACGGGGGCACAGATACGCAGTATTTT. This gives the protein CASSLSGHGGTDTQYF. The V gene is TRBV28, the J gene TRBJ2-3; either TRBD1 or TRBD2 may fit D (5 bases each). The CDR3 consists of 16 residues. The V and J ends lost 1 base and 1 base respectively, with 12 bases between them. CDR1 and CDR2 from the germline V gene are MDHEN and SYDVKM.